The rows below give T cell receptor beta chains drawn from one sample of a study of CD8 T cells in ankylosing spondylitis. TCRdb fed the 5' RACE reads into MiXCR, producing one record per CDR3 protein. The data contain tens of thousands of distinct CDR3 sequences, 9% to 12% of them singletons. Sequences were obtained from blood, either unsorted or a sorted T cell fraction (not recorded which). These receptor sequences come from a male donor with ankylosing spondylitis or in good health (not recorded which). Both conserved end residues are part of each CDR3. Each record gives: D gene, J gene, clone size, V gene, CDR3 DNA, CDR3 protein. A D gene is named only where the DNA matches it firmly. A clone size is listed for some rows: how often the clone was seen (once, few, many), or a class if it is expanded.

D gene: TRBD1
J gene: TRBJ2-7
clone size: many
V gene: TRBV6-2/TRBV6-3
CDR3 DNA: TGTGCCAGCAGTTACCCGACAGGGGCGAACTACGAGCAGTACTTC
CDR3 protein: CASSYPTGANYEQYF

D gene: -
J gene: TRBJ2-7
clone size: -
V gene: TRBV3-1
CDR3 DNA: TGTGCCAGCAGTCAACAGGGCCCTTCCTACGAGCAGTACTTC
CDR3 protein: CASSQQGPSYEQYF

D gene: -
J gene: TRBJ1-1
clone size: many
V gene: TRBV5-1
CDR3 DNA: TGCGCCAGCAGCTTGGAGGGATTCGACACTGAAGCTTTCTTT
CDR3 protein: CASSLEGFDTEAFF

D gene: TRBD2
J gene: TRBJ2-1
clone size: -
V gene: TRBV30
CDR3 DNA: TGTGCCTGCCACGGCGGGAGAAGCTCCTACAATGAGCAGTTCTTC
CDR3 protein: CACHGGRSSYNEQFF

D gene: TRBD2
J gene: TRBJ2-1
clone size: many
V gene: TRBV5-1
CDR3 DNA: TGCGCCAGCAGCTCGACTAGCGGTGAAATTAATGAGCAGTTCTTC
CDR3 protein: CASSSTSGEINEQFF

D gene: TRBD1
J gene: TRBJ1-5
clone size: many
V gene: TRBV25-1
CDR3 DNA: TGTGCCAGCAGCGGAGGACAGGGGGAGCCCCAGCATTTT
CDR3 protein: CASSGGQGEPQHF

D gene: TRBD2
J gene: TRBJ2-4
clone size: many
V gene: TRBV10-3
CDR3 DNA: TGTGCCATCAGTGAGTCGAAGAATCTAGCGGGGGCTGGAAACATTCAGTACTTC
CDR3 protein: CAISESKNLAGAGNIQYF

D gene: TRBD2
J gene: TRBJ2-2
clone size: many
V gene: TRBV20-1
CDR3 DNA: TGCAGTGCGAGACTTAGCGGGAGTCGATCCGGGGAGCTGTTTTTT
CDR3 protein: CSARLSGSRSGELFF

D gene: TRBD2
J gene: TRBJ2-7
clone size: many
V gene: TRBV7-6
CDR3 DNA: TGTGCCAGCAGCCACGGAGAGGGACTAGCTAACGAGCAGTACTTC
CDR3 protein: CASSHGEGLANEQYF

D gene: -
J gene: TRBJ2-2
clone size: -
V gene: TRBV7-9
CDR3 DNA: TGTGCCAGCAGCGGTGGGGTTCTGTTTGGGGAGCTGTTTTTT
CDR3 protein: CASSGGVLFGELFF

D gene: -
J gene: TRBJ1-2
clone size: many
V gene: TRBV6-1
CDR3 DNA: TGTGCCAGCAGCCAAGCCAAAGGGACCTATGGCTACACCTTC
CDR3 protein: CASSQAKGTYGYTF

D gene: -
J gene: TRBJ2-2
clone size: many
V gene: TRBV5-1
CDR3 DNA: TGCGCCAGCAGCTTGGAGGGGAGCACCGGGGAGCTGTTTTTT
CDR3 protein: CASSLEGSTGELFF

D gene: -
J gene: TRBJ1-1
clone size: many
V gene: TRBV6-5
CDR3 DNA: TGTGCCAGCAGTTACTCGAAGTTTTATGACAGGCGGTTTACTGAAGCTTTCTTT
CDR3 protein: CASSYSKFYDRRFTEAFF

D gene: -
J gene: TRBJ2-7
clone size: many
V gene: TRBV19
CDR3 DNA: TGTGCCAGTAGTACCCGGGGCACCTACGAGCAGTACTTC
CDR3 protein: CASSTRGTYEQYF

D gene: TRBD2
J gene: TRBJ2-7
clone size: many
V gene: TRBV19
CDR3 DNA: TGTGCCAGTAGTTCAGGACTAGCGGGGCGCTACGAGCAGTACTTC
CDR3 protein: CASSSGLAGRYEQYF

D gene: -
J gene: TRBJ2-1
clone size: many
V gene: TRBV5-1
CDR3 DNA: TGCGCCAGCAGCTTGGCCCCCGCGAGCGGTGAGCAGTTCTTC
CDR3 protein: CASSLAPASGEQFF

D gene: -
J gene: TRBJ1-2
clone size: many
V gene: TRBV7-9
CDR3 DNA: TGTGCCAGCAGCTTTACGGTACCTGGCTACACCTTC
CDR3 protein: CASSFTVPGYTF

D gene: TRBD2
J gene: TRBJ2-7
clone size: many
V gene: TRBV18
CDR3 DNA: TGTGCCAGCTCACCACCCGGGACTAGCGGGATCGCCGAGCAGTACTTC
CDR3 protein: CASSPPGTSGIAEQYF

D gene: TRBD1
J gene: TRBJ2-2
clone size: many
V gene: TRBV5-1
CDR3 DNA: TGCGCCAGCAGCTCCGACAGGGTGACCGGGGAGCTGTTTTTT
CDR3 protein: CASSSDRVTGELFF

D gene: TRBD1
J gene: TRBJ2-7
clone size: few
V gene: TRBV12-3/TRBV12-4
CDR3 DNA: TGTGCCAGCACCGGACAGGGAACCTACGAGCAGTACTTC
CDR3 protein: CASTGQGTYEQYF

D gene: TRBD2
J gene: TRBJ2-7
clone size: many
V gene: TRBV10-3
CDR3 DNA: TGTGCCATCAGTGGGCGCGCTAGCGGGAGAGGCTCCTACGAGCAGTACTTC
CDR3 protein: CAISGRASGRGSYEQYF

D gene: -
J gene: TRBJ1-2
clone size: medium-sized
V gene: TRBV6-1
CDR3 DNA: TGTGCCAGCAGCCAAGGCAGGGGTGCTGGCTACACCTTC
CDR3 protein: CASSQGRGAGYTF

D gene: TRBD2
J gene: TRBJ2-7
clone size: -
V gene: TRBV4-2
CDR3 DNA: TGTGCCATGAGCCCTGGGCTAGCGGGAACCGAGCAGTACTTC
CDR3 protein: CAMSPGLAGTEQYF

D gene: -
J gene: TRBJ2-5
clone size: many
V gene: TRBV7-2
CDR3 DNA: TGTGCCAGCAGCCCCAGAGGCCAGGGGGAGACCCAGTACTTC
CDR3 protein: CASSPRGQGETQYF

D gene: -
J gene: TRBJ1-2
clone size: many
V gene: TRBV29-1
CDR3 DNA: TGCAGCGACCTGACAGTTGCACGTGGCTACACCTTC
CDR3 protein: CSDLTVARGYTF

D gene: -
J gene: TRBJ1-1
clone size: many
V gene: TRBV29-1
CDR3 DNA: TGCAGCGTTGAAGATGCGTGGGTGAACACTGAAGCTTTCTTT
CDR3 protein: CSVEDAWVNTEAFF

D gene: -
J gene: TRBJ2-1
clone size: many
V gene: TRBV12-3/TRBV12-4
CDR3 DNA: TGTGCCAGCAGCTCCGGGACTCCCTACAATGAGCAGTTCTTC
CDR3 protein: CASSSGTPYNEQFF

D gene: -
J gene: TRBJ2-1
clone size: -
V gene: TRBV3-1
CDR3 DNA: TGTGCCACCTCCCGTACGCCAGGCGGGGCCTCCTACAATGAGCAGTTCTTC
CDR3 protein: CATSRTPGGASYNEQFF

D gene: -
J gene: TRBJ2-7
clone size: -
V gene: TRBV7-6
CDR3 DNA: TGTGCCAGCAGCTTAGGGCAGGGTCGAGCATACGAGCAGTACTTC
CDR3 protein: CASSLGQGRAYEQYF

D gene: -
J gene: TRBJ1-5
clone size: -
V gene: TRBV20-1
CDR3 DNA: TGCAGTGCTAGCGAGCAGGAACCTCAGCCCCAGCATTTT
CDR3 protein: CSASEQEPQPQHF

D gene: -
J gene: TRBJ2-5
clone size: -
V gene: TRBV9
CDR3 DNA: TGTGCCAGCAGCGTAGCATCAGGGCAAGAGACCCAGTACTTC
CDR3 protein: CASSVASGQETQYF